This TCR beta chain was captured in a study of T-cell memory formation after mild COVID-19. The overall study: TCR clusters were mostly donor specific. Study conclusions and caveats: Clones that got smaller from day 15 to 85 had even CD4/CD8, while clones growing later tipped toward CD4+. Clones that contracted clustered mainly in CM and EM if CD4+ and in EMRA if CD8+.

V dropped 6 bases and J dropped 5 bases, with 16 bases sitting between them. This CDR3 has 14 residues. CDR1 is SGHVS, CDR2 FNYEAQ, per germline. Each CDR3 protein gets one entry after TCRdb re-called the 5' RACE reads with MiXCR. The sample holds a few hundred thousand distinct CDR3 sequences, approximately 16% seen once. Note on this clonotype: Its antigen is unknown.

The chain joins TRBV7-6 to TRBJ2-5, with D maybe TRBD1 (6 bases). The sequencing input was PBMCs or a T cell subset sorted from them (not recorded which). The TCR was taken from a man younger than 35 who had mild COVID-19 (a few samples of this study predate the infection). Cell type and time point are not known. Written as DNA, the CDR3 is TGTGCCAGCAGATTAAGTCAGGGGAGCGAGACCCAGTACTTC. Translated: CASRLSQGSETQYF.